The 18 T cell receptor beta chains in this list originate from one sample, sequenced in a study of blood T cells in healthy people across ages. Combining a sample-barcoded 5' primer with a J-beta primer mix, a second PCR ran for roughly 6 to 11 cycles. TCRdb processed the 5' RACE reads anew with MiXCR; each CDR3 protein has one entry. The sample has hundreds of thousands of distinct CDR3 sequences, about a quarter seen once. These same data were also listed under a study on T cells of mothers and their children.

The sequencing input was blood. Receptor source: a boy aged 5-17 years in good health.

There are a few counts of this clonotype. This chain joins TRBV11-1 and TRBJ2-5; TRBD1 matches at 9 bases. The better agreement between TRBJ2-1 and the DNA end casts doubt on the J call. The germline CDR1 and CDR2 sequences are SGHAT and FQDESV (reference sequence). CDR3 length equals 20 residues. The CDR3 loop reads CASSTKGGWDRAEMYHEQFF. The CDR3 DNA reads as TGTGCCAGCAGCACAAAAGGGGGATGGGACAGGGCCGAAATGTACCATGAGCAGTTCTTC.

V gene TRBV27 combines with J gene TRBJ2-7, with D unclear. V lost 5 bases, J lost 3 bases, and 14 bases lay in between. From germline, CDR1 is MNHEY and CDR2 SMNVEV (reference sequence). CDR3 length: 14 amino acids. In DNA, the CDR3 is TGTGCCAGCAGTACTCGGACCGGGTACTACGAGCAGTACTTC. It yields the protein CASSTRTGYYEQYF.

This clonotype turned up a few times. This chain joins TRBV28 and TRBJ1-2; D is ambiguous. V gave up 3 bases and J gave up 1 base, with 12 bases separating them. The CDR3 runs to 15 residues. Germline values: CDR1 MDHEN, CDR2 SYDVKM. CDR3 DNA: TGTGCCAGCAGTTTGGGCGCGAATGGTAACTATGGCTACACCTTC. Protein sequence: CASSLGANGNYGYTF.

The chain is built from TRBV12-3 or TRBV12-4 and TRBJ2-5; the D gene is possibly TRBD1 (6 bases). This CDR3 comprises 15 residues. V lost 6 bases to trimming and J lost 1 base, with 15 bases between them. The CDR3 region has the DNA TGTGCCAGCAGCCTCGGGACACAGCCCCAAGAGACCCAGTACTTC. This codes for CASSLGTQPQETQYF.

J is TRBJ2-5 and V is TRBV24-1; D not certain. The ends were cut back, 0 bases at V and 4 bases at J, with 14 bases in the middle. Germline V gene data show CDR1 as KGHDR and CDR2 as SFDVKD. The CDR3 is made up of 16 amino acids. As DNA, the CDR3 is TGTGCCACCAGTGATTTGCAGTCAGGTGGGATAGAGACCCAGTACTTC. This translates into CATSDLQSGGIETQYF.

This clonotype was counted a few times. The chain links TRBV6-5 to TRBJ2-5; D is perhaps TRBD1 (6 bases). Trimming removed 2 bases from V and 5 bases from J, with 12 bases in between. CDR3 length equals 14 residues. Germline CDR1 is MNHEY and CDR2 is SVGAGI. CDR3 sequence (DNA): TGTGCCAGCAGTTACGAAGGGGGATTGGAGACCCAGTACTTC. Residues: CASSYEGGLETQYF.

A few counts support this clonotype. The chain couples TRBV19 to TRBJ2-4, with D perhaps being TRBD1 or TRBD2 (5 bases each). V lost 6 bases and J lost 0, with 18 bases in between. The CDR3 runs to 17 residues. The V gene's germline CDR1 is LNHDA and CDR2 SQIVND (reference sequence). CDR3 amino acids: CASSGAGPSLAKNIQYF. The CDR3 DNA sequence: TGTGCCAGTAGCGGGGCAGGCCCTTCCTTAGCCAAAAACATTCAGTACTTC.

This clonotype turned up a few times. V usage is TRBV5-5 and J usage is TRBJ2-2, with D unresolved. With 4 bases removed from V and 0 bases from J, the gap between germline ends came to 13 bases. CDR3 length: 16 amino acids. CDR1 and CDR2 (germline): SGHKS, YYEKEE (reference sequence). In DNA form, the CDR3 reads TGTGCCAGCAGCCCTATAGGCGATTCGAACACCGGGGAGCTGTTTTTT. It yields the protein CASSPIGDSNTGELFF.

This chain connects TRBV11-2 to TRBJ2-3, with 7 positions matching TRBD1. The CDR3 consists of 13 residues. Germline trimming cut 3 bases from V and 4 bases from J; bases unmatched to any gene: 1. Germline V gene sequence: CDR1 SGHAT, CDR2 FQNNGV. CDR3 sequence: CASSFQGADTQYF. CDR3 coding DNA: TGTGCCAGCAGCTTTCAGGGGGCAGATACGCAGTATTTT.

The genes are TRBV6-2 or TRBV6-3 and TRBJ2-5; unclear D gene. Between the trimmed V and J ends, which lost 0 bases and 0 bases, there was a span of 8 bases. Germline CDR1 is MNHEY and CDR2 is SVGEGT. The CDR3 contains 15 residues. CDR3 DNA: TGTGCCAGCAGTTACTCGTCAGATGACCAAGAGACCCAGTACTTC. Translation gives CASSYSSDDQETQYF.

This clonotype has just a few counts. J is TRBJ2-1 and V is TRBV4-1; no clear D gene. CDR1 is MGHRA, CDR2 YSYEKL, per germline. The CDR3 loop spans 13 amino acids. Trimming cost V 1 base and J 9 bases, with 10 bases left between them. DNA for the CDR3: TGCGCCAGCAGCCAAGGATCAGCATCTGAGCAGTTCTTC. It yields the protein CASSQGSASEQFF.

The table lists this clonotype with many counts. The CDR3 loop reads CASSESPPGGGGANTQYF. CDR3 coding DNA: TGTGCCAGCAGTGAAAGCCCCCCGGGGGGCGGGGGGGCGAATACGCAGTATTTT. J is TRBJ2-3 and V is TRBV6-1; 9 nucleotides match TRBD2. The junction had 16 bases not matched to a gene; V was cut back by 2 bases and J by 7 bases. CDR3 size: 18 residues. From germline, CDR1 is MNHNS and CDR2 SASEGT.

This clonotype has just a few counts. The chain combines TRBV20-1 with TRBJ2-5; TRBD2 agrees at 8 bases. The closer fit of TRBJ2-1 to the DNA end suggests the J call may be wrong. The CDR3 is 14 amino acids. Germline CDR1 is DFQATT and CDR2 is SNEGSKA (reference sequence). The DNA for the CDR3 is TGCAGTGCTAGGGTACGGGGGGGCCGGAATGAGCAGTTCTTC. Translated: CSARVRGGRNEQFF.

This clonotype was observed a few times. The CDR3 region is CASSEALRGLAKNIQYF. The CDR3 DNA is TGTGCCAGCAGTGAAGCTTTGCGGGGGTTAGCCAAAAACATTCAGTACTTC. J is TRBJ2-4 and V is TRBV6-1, with 7 bases lining up with TRBD2. Germline V gives CDR1 MNHNS, CDR2 SASEGT. With V trimmed by 0 bases and J by 0 bases, 5 bases remained unmatched. The CDR3 is 17 amino acids.

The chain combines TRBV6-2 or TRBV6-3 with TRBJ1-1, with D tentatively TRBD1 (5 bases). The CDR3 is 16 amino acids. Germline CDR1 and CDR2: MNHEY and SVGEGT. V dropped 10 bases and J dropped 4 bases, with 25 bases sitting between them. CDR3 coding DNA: TGTGCCACCATCCCGCTGGCAGGGATGGGGCTCACTGAAGCTTTCTTT. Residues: CATIPLAGMGLTEAFF.

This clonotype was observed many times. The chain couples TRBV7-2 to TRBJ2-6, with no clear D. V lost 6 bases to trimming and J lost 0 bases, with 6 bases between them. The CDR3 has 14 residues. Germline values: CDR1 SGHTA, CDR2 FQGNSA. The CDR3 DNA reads TGTGCCAGCAGTCGAAACTCTGGGGCCAACGTCCTGACTTTC. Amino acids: CASSRNSGANVLTF. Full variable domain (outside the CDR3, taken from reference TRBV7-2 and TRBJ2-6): GAGVSQSPSNKVTEKGKDVELRCDPISGHTALYWYRQSLGQGLEFLIYFQGNSAPDKSGLPSDRFSAERTGGSVSTLTIQRTQQEDSAVYLCASSRNSGANVLTFGAGSRLTVL.

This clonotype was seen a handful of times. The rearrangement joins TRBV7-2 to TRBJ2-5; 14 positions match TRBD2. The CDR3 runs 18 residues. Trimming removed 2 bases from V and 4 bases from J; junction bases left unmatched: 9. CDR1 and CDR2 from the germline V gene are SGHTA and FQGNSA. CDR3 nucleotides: TGTGCCAGCAGCTTAAGGGGACTAGCGGGGGACCTCATAGAGACCCAGTACTTC. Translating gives CASSLRGLAGDLIETQYF.

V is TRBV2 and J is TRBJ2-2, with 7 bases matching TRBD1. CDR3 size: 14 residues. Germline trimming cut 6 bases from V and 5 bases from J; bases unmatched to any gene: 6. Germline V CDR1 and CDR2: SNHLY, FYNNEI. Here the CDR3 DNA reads TGTGCCAGCAGCCGACAGGGTTTGACCGGGGAGCTGTTTTTT. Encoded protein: CASSRQGLTGELFF. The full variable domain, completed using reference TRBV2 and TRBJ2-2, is EPEVTQTPSHQVTQMGQEVILRCVPISNHLYFYWYRQILGQKVEFLVSFYNNEISEKSEIFDDQFSVERPDGSNFTLKIRSTKLEDSAMYFCASSRQGLTGELFFGEGSRLTVL.